This TCR beta chain was observed in a study of T-cell reconstitution after alpha-beta-depleted transplantation in children. This clonotype was counted a few times. Antigen specificity is unknown. Study-level findings and limits: The origin of alpha-beta T cells about two months after transplant was reportedly several hundred expanded graft clones.

Unique molecular identifiers featured in how the TCRbeta library was prepared. TCRdb re-derived calls from the PCR reads in MiXCR, one entry per CDR3 protein. The table lists 250,000 to 400,000 distinct CDR3 sequences, around 25% of them singletons. The specimen comprised PBMCs, mostly from graft donor cells, sampled 180 days after TCRalphabeta/CD19-depleted stem cell transplant. The receptor's source is a male patient between 10 and 17 years old who had a stem cell transplant for acute lymphoblastic leukemia, so the T cells may come from the graft donor.

CDR3: CASSISGSGVDEQFF. DNA of the CDR3: TGTGCCAGCAGCATTAGCGGGAGTGGTGTCGATGAGCAGTTCTTC. The chain employs TRBV11-2 and TRBJ2-1; 9 bases are a match to TRBD2. The length of the CDR3 is 15 residues. Trimming at V came to 5 bases and at J to 8 bases, leaving 10 bases not matched to a gene. Looked up from germline, CDR1 is SGHAT and CDR2 is FQNNGV.